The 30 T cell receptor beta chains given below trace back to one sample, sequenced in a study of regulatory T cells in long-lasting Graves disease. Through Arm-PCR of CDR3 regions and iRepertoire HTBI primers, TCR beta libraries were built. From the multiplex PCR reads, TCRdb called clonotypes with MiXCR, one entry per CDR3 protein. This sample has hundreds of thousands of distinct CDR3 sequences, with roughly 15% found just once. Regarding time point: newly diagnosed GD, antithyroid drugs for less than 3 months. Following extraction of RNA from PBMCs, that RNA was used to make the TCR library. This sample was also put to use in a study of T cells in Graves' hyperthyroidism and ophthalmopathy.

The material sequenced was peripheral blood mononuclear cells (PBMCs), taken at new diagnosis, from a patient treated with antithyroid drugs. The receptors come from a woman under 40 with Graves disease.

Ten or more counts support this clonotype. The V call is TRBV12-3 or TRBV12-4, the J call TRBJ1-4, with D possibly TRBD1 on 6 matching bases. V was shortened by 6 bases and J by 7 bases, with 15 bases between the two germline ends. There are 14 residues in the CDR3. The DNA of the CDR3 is TGTGCCAGCAGCCGGACAGAATTGGGTGAAAAACTGTTTTTT. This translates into CASSRTELGEKLFF.

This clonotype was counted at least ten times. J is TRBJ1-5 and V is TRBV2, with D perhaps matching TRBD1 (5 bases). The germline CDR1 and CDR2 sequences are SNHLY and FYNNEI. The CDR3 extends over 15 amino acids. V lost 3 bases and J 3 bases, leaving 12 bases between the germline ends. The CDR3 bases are TGTGCCAGCAGTGAGAAGGGGATCACCAATCAGCCCCAGCATTTT. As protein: CASSEKGITNQPQHF.

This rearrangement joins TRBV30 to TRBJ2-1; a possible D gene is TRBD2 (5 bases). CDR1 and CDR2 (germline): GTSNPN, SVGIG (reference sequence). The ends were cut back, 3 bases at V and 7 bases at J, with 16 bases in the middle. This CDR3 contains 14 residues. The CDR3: CAWRKAAIGNEQFF. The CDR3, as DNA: TGTGCCTGGAGAAAAGCGGCTATAGGGAATGAGCAGTTCTTC.

CDR3 in DNA: TGCGCCAGCAGCCCCTCTATGGGAGAGACCTACGAGCAGTACTTC. Its protein is CASSPSMGETYEQYF. The chain is built from TRBV5-1 and TRBJ2-7; perhaps TRBD2 as D (5 bases). The CDR3 contains 15 residues. The V end was cut by 4 bases, the J end by 2 bases, with 16 bases between. Germline V gives CDR1 SGHRS, CDR2 YFSETQ.

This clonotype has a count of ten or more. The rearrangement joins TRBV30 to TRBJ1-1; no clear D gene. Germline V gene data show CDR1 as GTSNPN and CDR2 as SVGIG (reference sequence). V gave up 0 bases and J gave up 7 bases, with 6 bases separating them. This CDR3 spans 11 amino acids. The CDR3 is CAWSVVGEAFF. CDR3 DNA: TGTGCCTGGAGTGTAGTCGGTGAAGCTTTCTTT.

CDR3 nucleotide sequence: TGCGCCAGCAGCCCGGGACGGAACCAAGAGACCCAGTACTTC. Its protein product is CASSPGRNQETQYF. This rearrangement joins TRBV5-1 to TRBJ2-5, with D perhaps TRBD1 or TRBD2 (5 bases each). This CDR3 has 14 residues. The germline V and J ends were trimmed by 4 bases and 0 bases, with 10 bases remaining between them. Germline values: CDR1 SGHRS, CDR2 YFSETQ.

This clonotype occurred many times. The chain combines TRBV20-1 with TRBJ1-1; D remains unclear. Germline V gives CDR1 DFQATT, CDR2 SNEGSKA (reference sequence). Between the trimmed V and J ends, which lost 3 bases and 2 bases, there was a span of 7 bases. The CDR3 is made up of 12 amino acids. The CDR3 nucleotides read TGCAGTGCTAGTCCAGATAACACTGAAGCTTTCTTT. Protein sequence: CSASPDNTEAFF.

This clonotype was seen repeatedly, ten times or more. The DNA of the CDR3 is TGTGCCAGCAGTTTGGTGACCCTAGTTGCTGGGGCCAACGTCCTGACTTTC. Amino acid sequence: CASSLVTLVAGANVLTF. The rearrangement uses TRBV12-3 or TRBV12-4 and TRBJ2-6; D remains ambiguous. V lost 3 bases and J 2 bases, leaving 14 bases between the germline ends. The CDR3 extends over 17 amino acids.

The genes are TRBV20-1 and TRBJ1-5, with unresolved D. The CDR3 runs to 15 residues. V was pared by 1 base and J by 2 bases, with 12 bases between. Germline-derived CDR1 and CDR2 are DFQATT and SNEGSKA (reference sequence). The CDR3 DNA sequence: TGCAGTGCTAGAGTAGCCGGGCGGGGCAATCAGCCCCAGCATTTT. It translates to CSARVAGRGNQPQHF.

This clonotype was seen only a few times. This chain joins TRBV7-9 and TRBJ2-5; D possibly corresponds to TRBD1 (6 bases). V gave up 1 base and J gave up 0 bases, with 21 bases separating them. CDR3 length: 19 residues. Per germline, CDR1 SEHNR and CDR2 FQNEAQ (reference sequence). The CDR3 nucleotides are TGTGCCAGCAGCTTAGTAAACGGGACAACCCGACTTTACCAAGAGACCCAGTACTTC. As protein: CASSLVNGTTRLYQETQYF.

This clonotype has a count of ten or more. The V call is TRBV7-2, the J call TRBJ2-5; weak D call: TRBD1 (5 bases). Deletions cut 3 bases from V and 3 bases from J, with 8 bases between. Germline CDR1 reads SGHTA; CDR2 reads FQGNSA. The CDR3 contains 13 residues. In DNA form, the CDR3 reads TGTGCCAGCAGCTTTTCCAGGGAAGAGACCCAGTACTTC. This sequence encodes CASSFSREETQYF. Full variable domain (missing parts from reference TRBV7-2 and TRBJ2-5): GAGVSQSPSNKVTEKGKDVELRCDPISGHTALYWYRQSLGQGLEFLIYFQGNSAPDKSGLPSDRFSAERTGGSVSTLTIQRTQQEDSAVYLCASSFSREETQYFGPGTRLLVL.

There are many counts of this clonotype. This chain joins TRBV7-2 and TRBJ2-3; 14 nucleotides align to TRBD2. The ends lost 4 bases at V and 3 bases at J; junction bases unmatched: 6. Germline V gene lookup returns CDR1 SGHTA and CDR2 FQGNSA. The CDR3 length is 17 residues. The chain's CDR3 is CASSSGTSGSWTDTQYF. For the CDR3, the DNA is TGTGCCAGCAGCTCCGGGACTAGCGGGAGTTGGACAGATACGCAGTATTTT. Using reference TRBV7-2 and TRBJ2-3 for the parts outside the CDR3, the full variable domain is GAGVSQSPSNKVTEKGKDVELRCDPISGHTALYWYRQSLGQGLEFLIYFQGNSAPDKSGLPSDRFSAERTGGSVSTLTIQRTQQEDSAVYLCASSSGTSGSWTDTQYFGPGTRLTVL.

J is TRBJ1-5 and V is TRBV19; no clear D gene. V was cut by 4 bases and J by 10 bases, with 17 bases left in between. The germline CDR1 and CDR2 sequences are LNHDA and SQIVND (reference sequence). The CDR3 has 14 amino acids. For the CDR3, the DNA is TGTGCCAGTAGTAATCCCCCAGAGAGGCTTCCCCAGCATTTT. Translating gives CASSNPPERLPQHF. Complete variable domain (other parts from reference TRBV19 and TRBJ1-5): DGGITQSPKYLFRKEGQNVTLSCEQNLNHDAMYWYRQDPGQGLRLIYYSQIVNDFQKGDIAEGYSVSREKKESFPLTVTSAQKNPTAFYLCASSNPPERLPQHFGDGTRLSIL.

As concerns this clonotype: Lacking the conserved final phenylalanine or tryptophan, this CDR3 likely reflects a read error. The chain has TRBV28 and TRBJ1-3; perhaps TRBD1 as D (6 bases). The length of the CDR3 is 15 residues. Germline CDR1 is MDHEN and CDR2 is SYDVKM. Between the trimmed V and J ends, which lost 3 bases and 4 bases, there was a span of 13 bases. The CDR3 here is CASSLRGAGGNTIYS. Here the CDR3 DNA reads TGTGCCAGCAGTTTGAGGGGGGCAGGGGGAAACACCATATATTCT.

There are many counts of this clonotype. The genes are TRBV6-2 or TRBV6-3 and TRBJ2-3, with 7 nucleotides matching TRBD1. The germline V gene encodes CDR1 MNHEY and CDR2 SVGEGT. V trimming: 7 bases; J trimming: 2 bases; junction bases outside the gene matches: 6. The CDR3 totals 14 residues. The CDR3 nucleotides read TGTGCCAGCACCACCGGACAGGCCACAGATACGCAGTATTTT. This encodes CASTTGQATDTQYF.

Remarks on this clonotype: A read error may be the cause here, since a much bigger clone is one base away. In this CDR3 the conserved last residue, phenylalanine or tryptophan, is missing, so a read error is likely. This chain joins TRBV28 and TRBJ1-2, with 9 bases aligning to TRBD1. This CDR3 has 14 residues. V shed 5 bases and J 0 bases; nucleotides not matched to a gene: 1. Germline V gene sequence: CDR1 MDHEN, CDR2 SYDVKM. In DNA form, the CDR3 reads TGTGCCAGCAGTAGGACAGGGGCTAACTATGGCTACACCTCC. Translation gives CASSRTGANYGYTS.

This chain's CDR3 is CASSPQIRDEQYF. In DNA, the CDR3 is TGTGCCAGCAGTCCACAGATTCGGGACGAGCAGTACTTC. The gene calls are TRBV27 and TRBJ2-7, with D hard to call. Germline CDR1 reads MNHEY; CDR2 reads SMNVEV (reference sequence). This CDR3 comprises 13 residues. V was clipped by 5 bases and J by 5 bases, with 13 bases between them.

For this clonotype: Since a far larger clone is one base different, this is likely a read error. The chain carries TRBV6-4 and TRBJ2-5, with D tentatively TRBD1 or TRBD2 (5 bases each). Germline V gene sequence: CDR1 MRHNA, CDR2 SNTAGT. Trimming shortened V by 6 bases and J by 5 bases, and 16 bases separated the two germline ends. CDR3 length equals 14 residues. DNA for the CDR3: TGTGCCAGCAGGAGAGGGGTTCGGTGGGAGACCCAGTACTTC. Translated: CASRRGVRWETQYF.

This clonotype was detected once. The CDR3 is CATTGYSNQPQHF. The DNA for the CDR3 is TGTGCCACCACAGGTTATAGCAATCAGCCCCAGCATTTT. The chain employs TRBV28 and TRBJ1-5; D is possibly TRBD1 (5 bases). CDR1 and CDR2 from the germline V gene are MDHEN and SYDVKM. The CDR3 runs 13 residues. V shed 10 bases and J shed 0 bases, with 10 bases lying between them. The full variable domain, with the rest looked up from reference TRBV28 and TRBJ1-5, is DVKVTQSSRYLVKRTGEKVFLECVQDMDHENMFWYRQDPGLGLRLIYFSYDVKMKEKGDIPEGYSVSREKKERFSLILESASTNQTSMYLCATTGYSNQPQHFGDGTRLSIL.

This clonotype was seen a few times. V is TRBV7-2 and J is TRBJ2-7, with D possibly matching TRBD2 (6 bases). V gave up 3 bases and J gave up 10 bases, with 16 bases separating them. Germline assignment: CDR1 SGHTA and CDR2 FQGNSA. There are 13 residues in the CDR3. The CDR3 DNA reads TGTGCCAGCAGCTTCTCTCTCAGCGGGCCCCAGTACTTC. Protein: CASSFSLSGPQYF.

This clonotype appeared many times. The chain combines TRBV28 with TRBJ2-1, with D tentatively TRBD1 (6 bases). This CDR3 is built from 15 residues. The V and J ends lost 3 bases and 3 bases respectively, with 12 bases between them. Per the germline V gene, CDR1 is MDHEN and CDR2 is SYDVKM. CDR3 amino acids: CASSLRDNHYNEQFF. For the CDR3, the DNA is TGTGCCAGCAGTTTGAGGGACAACCACTACAATGAGCAGTTCTTC. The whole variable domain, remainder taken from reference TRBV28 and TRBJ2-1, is DVKVTQSSRYLVKRTGEKVFLECVQDMDHENMFWYRQDPGLGLRLIYFSYDVKMKEKGDIPEGYSVSREKKERFSLILESASTNQTSMYLCASSLRDNHYNEQFFGPGTRLTVL.

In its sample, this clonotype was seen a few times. The DNA of the CDR3 is TGTGCCAGTAGAGAGACAGGGCTGAACACCGGGGAGCTGTTTTTT. Encoded protein: CASRETGLNTGELFF. J is TRBJ2-2 and V is TRBV19; TRBD1 matches 7 bases. The germline gives CDR1 LNHDA, CDR2 SQIVND (reference sequence). Losses at the gene ends were 6 bases for V and 1 base for J; bases not matched to a gene: 5. This CDR3 spans 15 amino acids.

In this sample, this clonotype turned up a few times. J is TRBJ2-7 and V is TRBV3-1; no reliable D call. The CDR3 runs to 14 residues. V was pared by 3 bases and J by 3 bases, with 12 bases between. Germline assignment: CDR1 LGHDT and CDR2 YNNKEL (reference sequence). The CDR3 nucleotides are TGTGCCAGCAGCCAGTGGGCGTCGGGCTACGAGCAGTACTTC. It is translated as CASSQWASGYEQYF.

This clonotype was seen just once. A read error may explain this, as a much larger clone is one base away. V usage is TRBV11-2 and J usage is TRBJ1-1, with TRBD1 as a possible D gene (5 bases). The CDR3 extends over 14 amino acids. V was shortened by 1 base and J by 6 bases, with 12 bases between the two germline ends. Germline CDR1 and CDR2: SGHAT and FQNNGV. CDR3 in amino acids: CASSLAGARPEAFF. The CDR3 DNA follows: TGTGCCAGCAGCTTAGCCGGGGCCCGGCCTGAAGCTTTCTTT.

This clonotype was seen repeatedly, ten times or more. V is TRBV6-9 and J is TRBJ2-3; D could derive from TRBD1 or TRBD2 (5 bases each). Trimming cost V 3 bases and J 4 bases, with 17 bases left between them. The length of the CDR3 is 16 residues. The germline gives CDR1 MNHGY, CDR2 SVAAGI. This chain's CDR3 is CASSYRDGLNPDTQYF. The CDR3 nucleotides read TGTGCCAGCAGTTACAGGGACGGCCTTAACCCAGATACGCAGTATTTT.

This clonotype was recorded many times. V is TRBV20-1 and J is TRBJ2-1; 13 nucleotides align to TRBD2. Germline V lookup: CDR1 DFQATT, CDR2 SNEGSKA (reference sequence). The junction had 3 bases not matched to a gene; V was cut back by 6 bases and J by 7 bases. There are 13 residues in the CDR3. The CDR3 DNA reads TGCAGTGCGTCGACTAGCGGGAGGAATGAGCAGTTCTTC. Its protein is CSASTSGRNEQFF.

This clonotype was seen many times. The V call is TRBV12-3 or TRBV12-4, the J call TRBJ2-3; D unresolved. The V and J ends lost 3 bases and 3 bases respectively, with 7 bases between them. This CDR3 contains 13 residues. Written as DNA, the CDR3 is TGTGCCAGCAGTTTCCCAGATACAGATACGCAGTATTTT. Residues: CASSFPDTDTQYF.

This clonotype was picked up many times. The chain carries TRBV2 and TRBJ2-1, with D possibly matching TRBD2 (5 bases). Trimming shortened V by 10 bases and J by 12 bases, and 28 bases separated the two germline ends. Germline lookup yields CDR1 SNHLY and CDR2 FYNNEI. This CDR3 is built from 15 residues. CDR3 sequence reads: CATSPGTSSPWGQFF. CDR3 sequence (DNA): TGTGCCACCAGCCCTGGCACTAGTAGTCCGTGGGGGCAGTTCTTC.

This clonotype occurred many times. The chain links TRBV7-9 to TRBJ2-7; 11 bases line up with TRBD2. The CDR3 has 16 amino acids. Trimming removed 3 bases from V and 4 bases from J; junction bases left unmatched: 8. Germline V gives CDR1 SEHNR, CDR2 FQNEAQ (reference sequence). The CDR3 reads CASSFPGLAEDYEQYF. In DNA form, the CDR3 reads TGTGCCAGCAGCTTCCCGGGACTAGCGGAAGATTACGAGCAGTACTTC.

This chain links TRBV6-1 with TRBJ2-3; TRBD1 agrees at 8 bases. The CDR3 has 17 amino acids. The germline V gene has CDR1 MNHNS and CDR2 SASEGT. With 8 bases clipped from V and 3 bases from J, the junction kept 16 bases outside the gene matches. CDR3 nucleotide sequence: TGTGCCAGCTTCACAGGGGGTCGCCTGATGGCAACAGATACGCAGTATTTT. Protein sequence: CASFTGGRLMATDTQYF.